This TCR beta chain is from a study of blood T cell repertoires in COVID-19 (dated by TCRdb to 2018 to 2020). For context, the study as a whole: Collaborator samples came from the United States, Italy and Spain and covered acute and convalescent phases of COVID-19. The material from the prospective study consisted of cDNA or gDNA derived from T cells, B-cell-depleted T cells, or PBMCs. The dataset comprised deeply sampled blood TCRbeta repertoires from subjects exposed to, actively infected with, or recovered from COVID-19. A freely available public database, intended as a resource for researchers studying the immune response to SARS-CoV-2, is where the repertoires were released. The samples were drawn from two sources: the first 160 participants of the ongoing ImmuneRACE study, and 1,000 to 1,500 subjects contributed by 6 global collaborators. A de-identified subject ID, COVID-19 status, age in years and sex were almost always included in the sample metadata. Where available, HLA class I and class II types were obtained from metadata supplied by the sample provider rather than from assay-based typing.

Participants in the prospective study were enrolled through a virtual design, were aged roughly 18 to 100 years, and lived in 24 United States geographic areas. In the prospective study, cohorts were assigned on the basis of participant-reported clinical history obtained from a screening survey and a study questionnaire. For ImmuneRACE Cohort 3, a participant was defined as recovered based on two consecutive negative NP/OP PCR tests, clearance by a healthcare professional, or resolution of symptoms. Each participant in the prospective study had whole blood, serum and a nasopharyngeal or oropharyngeal swab collected by mobile phlebotomists. Prospective study participants could optionally give additional blood draws and questionnaires over an approximately two-month period. Before DNA extraction, prospective study blood samples were shipped either frozen or at room temperature. Based on the germline V gene, the CDR1 and CDR2 sequences are KGHSH and LQKENI. The trim is 5 bases for V and 0 bases for J, with a gap of 14 bases between the germline ends. From cysteine to phenylalanine, the CDR3 is 16 amino acids long. Just the 48-base CDR3 DNA is kept, in frame starting at base 1.

TCRbeta CDR3 regions were amplified from genomic DNA using the immunoSEQ Assay, a bias-controlled multiplex PCR. On the study's bioinformatics: The number of nucleated cells in each sample was estimated from the amplification of reference gene primers within the assay. Sequence reads were collapsed and filtered to measure the absolute abundance of every unique TCRbeta CDR3 rearrangement. For each sample, productive Simpson clonality was calculated by taking the square root of Simpson's diversity index across productive rearrangements. TCRdb holds this immuneACCESS table with in-frame rearrangements only. Some clones are missing; in checked studies, unresolved V genes explain under half, and the rest has no known cause. The V and J calls and the clone size are those of that table, but D and trimming were determined from the DNA. For this sample the table gives about 150,000 clones, of which over 75% were detected only once. Jointly, the top ten make up about 7% of the sample.

Study-wide conclusions, independent of this receptor: How much clinical and demographic metadata was included differed by source and by participant, and the metadata was provided uncurated.

The sample holds a few counts of this clone. It has no known antigen specificity. No much larger clonotype is one base removed from it; base qualities were not supplied. This TCR was recovered from a woman between 45 and 65 years old who had recovered from COVID-19. The specimen sequenced was PBMCs or T cells enriched from blood (not recorded which). The chain uses TRBV18 and TRBJ2-1; TRBD2 is a possible D gene, resting on 6 matching bases. DNA sequence: TGTGCCAGCTCAATTACGGGACTCCTCTCCTACAATGAGCAGTTCTTC. Translated, this is CASSITGLLSYNEQFF.